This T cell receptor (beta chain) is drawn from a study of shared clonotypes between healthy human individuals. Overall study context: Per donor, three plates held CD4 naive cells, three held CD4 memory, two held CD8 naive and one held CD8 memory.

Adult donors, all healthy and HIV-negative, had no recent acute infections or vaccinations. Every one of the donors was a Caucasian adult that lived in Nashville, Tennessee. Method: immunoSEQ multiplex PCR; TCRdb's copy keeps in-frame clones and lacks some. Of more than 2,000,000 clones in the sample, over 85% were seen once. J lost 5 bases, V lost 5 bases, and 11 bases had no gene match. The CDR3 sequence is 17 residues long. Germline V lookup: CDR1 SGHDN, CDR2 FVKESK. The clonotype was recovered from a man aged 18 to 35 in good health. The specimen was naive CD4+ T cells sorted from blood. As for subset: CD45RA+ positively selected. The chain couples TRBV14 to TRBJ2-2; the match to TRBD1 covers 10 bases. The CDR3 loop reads CASSAFPGQGRTGELFF. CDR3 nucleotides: TGTGCCAGCAGCGCGTTCCCGGGACAGGGGAGAACCGGGGAGCTGTTTTTT.